Shown below are 3 T cell receptor beta chains from a single sample sequenced in a study of OX40 agonist ivuxolimab in advanced cancers. Assay used: immunoSEQ multiplex PCR; TCRdb lists only in-frame clones, some missing. Among approximately 18,000 clones listed, roughly 85% were seen once. The material sequenced was CD4+ or CD8+ T cells sorted from blood, taken in a trial of the OX40 agonist ivuxolimab. Receptors originate from an adult with an advanced solid tumor such as melanoma, head and neck, liver or kidney cancer.

This sequence joins TRBV7-3 and TRBJ2-3; D ambiguous. Trimming shortened V by 5 bases and J by 6 bases, and 12 bases separated the two germline ends. The CDR3 consists of 13 residues. Germline-derived CDR1 and CDR2 are SGHTA and FQGTGA. CDR3 region: CASSPSFGDTQYF. The DNA of the CDR3 is TGTGCCAGCAGCCCCTCTTTCGGGGATACGCAGTATTTT.

CDR3 amino acids: CASSYGSYNSPLHF. In DNA form, the CDR3 reads TGTGCCAGCAGTTACGGCTCCTATAATTCACCCCTCCACTTT. The rearrangement joins TRBV6-5 to TRBJ1-6; D remains unclear. Trimming cost V 2 bases and J 0 bases, with 2 bases left between them. Germline CDR1 is MNHEY and CDR2 is SVGAGI. The CDR3 sequence is 14 residues long.

This clone was counted between two and nine times. The chain uses TRBV7-2 and TRBJ1-2; D is undetermined. The CDR3 is made up of 13 amino acids. CDR1 and CDR2 (germline): SGHTA, FQGNSA. Trimming took off 4 bases at V and 4 bases at J, with 10 bases between the two ends. The CDR3: CASSYGSGYGYTF. CDR3 in DNA: TGTGCCAGCAGCTACGGGAGCGGCTATGGCTACACCTTC.